The entry that follows covers one TCR beta chain sequence. Its antigen is still unknown. Qualities for individual bases were not recorded, and no much larger clone is one base off. The library was prepared using RT-PCR. Sequencing was performed on an Illumina HiSeq 2500. The public reads were quality trimmed at Q25 with fastp and then assembled into clones with MiXCR by TCRdb, keeping productive beta chains. Identical CDR3 protein sequences are pooled into one entry, listed with their most common genes and DNA. For this sample the table gives 150,000 to 200,000 distinct CDR3 sequences, of which roughly 12% were detected only once. The top ten clonotypes cover around 32% of the sample. The CDR3, cysteine through phenylalanine, is 15 amino acids long. The CDR3 DNA has 45 bases and is translated from base 1. Germline trimming: 3 bases from V, 2 bases from J; junction bases outside gene matches: 6. For CDR1 and CDR2, the germline V gene lists MGHRA and YSYEKL.

The data are from a study of response to subunit inactivated influenza vaccine (dated by TCRdb to 2017 to 2018). A note on the overall study: The study used deep quantitative T cell receptor repertoire profiling to track responses to a trivalent subunit inactivated influenza vaccine.

The research as a whole found: The authors suggested that each seasonal influenza vaccination may recruit only a limited number of new T cells.

A further study also used this sample, focusing on T cells expressing NK-cell markers. The second study also describes: 5'RACE template switching, by which a universal primer site and unique molecular identifiers were added, was used to make TCR beta cDNA libraries. TCR beta-chain repertoires were profiled in sorted CD3+CD56+NKG2C+, CD3+CD56+NKG2C- and CD3+CD56-NKG2C+ T-cell subsets from several donors. Most of the eight sequenced donors were HCMV-seropositive and one was HCMV-seronegative. In several experiments an anti-gammadeltaTCR antibody was added to restrict sorting to alphabetaTCR-expressing T cells. In several donors, the dominant CD3+CD56+NKG2C+ clonotypes were found to rank among the top 10 CD8+ clonotypes and to make up roughly 1.0-7.5% of CD8+ T cells. Those dominant clonotypes were again the most abundant among CD3+CD56-NKG2C+ cells in a few donors, at about 28.3-60.1%. Whether the expanded NKG2C-expressing T cell clones were specific for HCMV antigens remained unclear. All eight donors whose samples were sequenced were randomly selected healthy volunteers, three of them men and five women. To determine HCMV serostatus, a commercial ELISA kit was used to detect HCMV-specific IgG in serum. Ficoll density gradient centrifugation was used to isolate peripheral blood mononuclear cells from blood. Using Miltenyi isolation kits, CD4+ and CD8+ T cells were isolated from PBMC through magnetic immunoseparation. Synthesis of cDNA was primed from the TCR beta constant segment and was followed by two consecutive PCR amplification steps. Sequencing of the libraries produced 2 x 150 bp reads on Illumina HiSeq 2000/2500, MiSeq or NextSeq. MIGEC was used to demultiplex reads and group the reads by UMI, and MiTCR was used to assemble and quantify clonotypes. To exclude erroneous sequences, only TCR cDNA sequences supported by at least two reads were retained. Downstream repertoire analysis used the tcR package, and clonotypes were matched across fractions by CDR3 nucleotide sequence plus V segment. VDJmatch was used to annotate antigen specificity against VDJdb, with one amino acid substitution allowed in CDR3.

The source is a man aged 50-60 years who received an inactivated influenza vaccine. Donor details come from another sample of the same person, matched by shared clones. The sequence joins TRBV4-1 to TRBJ2-7; TRBD1 fits 8 bases in the junction. The sequencing here drew on CD8+ T cells sorted from PBMCs, taken roughly 12 days after vaccination. In nucleotide form, the sequence is TGCGCCAGCAGCCACAGGACAGGGAATGCCTACGAGCAGTACTTC. It specifies CASSHRTGNAYEQYF.